The clone carrying this TCR beta chain has more than one count but fewer than ten. This sample is part of a study of blood T cells in healthy people across ages. Overall study: Through template switching, about one barcoded beta molecule was captured per two T cells, as measured in model experiments.

The CDR3 has 15 residues. CDR1 MGHDK and CDR2 SYGVNS come from the germline V gene. Primers used in a second PCR of roughly 6 to 11 cycles were a sample-barcoded 5' primer and a J-beta primer mix. Each CDR3 protein is one row after TCRdb ran MiXCR on the 5' RACE reads. The repertoire consists of about a million distinct CDR3 sequences, with roughly 51% occurring once and the leading ten covering about 20%. This clonotype was obtained from a woman aged 60 to 75 in good health. This chain connects TRBV25-1 to TRBJ2-5; 16 bases are a match to TRBD2. TRBJ2-7 matches the DNA end more closely, so the J call is doubtful. The specimen sequenced was blood. CDR3 nucleotides: TGTGCCACCTCAGGGACTAGCGGGAGGGCCGCCGAGCAGTACTTC. Protein: CATSGTSGRAAEQYF.